The following is a TCR beta chain sequence with its context. Its antigen is not known. Other DNA sequences of this sample code for an identical CDR3. The germline gives CDR1 MNHEY, CDR2 SMNVEV (reference sequence). Trimming left V 3 bases short and J 2 bases short, with 8 bases between. The CDR3 totals 13 residues. Partitioning of CD4+ cells yielded a CD45RA+ naive subset and a CD45RA-negative memory subset. Genomic DNA from each subset was divided evenly over several immunoSEQ plates. The repertoire was sequenced with immunoSEQ multiplex PCR; TCRdb's copy has only in-frame clones and lacks some. Seen here are millions of clones, just over 90% observed once, and the top ten hold more than 0.12%. This specimen belongs to a study of shared clonotypes between healthy human individuals. For the study at large: For every donor, three CD4 naive, three CD4 memory, two CD8 naive and one CD8 memory plates were used.

Findings of the study overall: A handful of donors had around 5% of their naive CD4 clonotypes in common.

Sequencing was carried out using naive CD4+ T cells sorted from blood. Subset of the sample: CD45RA+ positively selected. The J gene is TRBJ2-7, the V gene TRBV27, with D tentatively TRBD1 (6 bases). This sequence was found in a man younger than 35 in good health. CDR3 loop: CASSFPGAYEQYF. CDR3 nucleotide sequence: TGTGCCAGCAGTTTCCCAGGGGCCTACGAGCAGTACTTC.